The entry that follows covers one T cell receptor (beta chain) sequence. These data belong to a study of blood T cell repertoires in COVID-19. Study information: Acute and convalescent COVID-19 specimens originated in the United States, Italy and Spain. The analysed material was cDNA or gDNA that came from T cells, B-cell-depleted T cells, or PBMCs.

The CDR3 contains 14 residues. CDR1 and CDR2 from the germline V gene are KGHSH and LQKENI. Unmatched junction bases numbered 5, after V lost 6 bases and J lost 5 bases. Study processing details: Estimated nucleated cell counts came from reference gene primer amplification. Sequencing used immunoSEQ multiplex PCR; TCRdb keeps in-frame clones, though not all of them. V and J calls and clone size are those listed in that table; D and trimming were worked out from the DNA. The repertoire includes tens of thousands of clones, approximately 85% of them detected once, and over 35% sits in the top ten. The rearrangement joins TRBV18 to TRBJ1-2, with 11 bases aligning to TRBD1. The clonotype comes from a man aged 55 to 70 with active or convalescent COVID-19. Sequencing was carried out using peripheral blood. The chain's CDR3 is CASSGQGERYGYTF. The DNA for the CDR3 is TGTGCCAGCTCGGGACAGGGGGAACGGTATGGCTACACCTTC.